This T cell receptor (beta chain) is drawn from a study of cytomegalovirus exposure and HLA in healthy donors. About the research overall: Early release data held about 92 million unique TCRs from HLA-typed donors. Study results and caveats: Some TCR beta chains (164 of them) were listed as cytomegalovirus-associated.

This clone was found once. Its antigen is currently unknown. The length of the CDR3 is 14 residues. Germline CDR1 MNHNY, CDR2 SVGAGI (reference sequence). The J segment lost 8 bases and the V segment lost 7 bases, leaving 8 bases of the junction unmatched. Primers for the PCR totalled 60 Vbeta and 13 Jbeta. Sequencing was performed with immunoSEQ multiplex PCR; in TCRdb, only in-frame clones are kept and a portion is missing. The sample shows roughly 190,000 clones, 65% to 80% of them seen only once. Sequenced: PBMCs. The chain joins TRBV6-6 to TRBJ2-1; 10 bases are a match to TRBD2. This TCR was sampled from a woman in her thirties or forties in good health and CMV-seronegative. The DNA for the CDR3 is TGTGCCAGCACAGTAGCGGGAGGATTCGATGAGCAGTTCTTC. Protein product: CASTVAGGFDEQFF.